A selection of T cell receptor beta chains follows, all from one sample in a study of somatic mutations in cytotoxic T cells in rheumatoid arthritis. Sequencing was performed with immunoSEQ multiplex PCR; in TCRdb, only in-frame clones are kept and a portion is missing. The sample lists 12,000 to 15,000 clones, roughly 72% seen once, with 25% to 30% in the top ten. Sequencing was performed on CD8+ T cells sorted from blood. Receptors originate from an adult with rheumatoid arthritis. Both conserved end residues are part of each CDR3. D genes are given only for firm matches. Some rows have no size entry. The others give once, few or many, or a class for an expanded clone.

size	length	V	D	J	DNA	CDR3
NA	17	TRBV27	NA	TRBJ1-5	TGTGCCAGCAGTTTATCGTTTGGGGACTATAGCAATCAGCCCCAGCATTTT	CASSLSFGDYSNQPQHF
NA	15	TRBV7-6	TRBD1	TRBJ2-7	TGTGCCAGCAGCTTAGGGGACAGGGGAGCCTACGAGCAGTACTTC	CASSLGDRGAYEQYF
few	14	TRBV4-1	TRBD2	TRBJ2-7	TGCGCCAGCAGCCAAGCCCGGGGGGGCTACGAGCAGTACTTC	CASSQARGGYEQYF
NA	18	TRBV4-1	NA	TRBJ2-7	TGCGCCAGCAGCCAAGTGTTAGGAATGAGGGGGAACCACGCCGAGCAGTACTTC	CASSQVLGMRGNHAEQYF
NA	14	TRBV5-5	TRBD1	TRBJ1-4	TGTGCCAGCAGCTCGACAGGGGGGAGCGAAAAACTGTTTTTT	CASSSTGGSEKLFF
NA	15	TRBV18	NA	TRBJ1-2	TGTGCCAGCTCACCTCCGGCAGGGACTAACTATGGCTACACCTTC	CASSPPAGTNYGYTF
NA	15	TRBV10-2	NA	TRBJ1-2	TGCGCCAGCAGTGAGTCTTCGGACGGCAACTATGGCTACACCTTC	CASSESSDGNYGYTF
once	16	TRBV7-9	NA	TRBJ2-3	TGTGCCAGCAGCCCAGAACGGACACCACAGTATGATACGCAGTATTTT	CASSPERTPQYDTQYF
NA	14	TRBV4-1	NA	TRBJ2-7	TGCGCCAGCAGCCATAAAATAGGACACTACGAGCAGTACTTC	CASSHKIGHYEQYF
NA	12	TRBV10-2	NA	TRBJ2-2	TGCGCCAGCTCGGAGGGCACCGGGGAGCTGTTTTTT	CASSEGTGELFF
NA	14	TRBV7-6	TRBD1	TRBJ1-2	TGTGCCAGCAGCATGACAGGGGGGGCGAATGGCTACACCTTC	CASSMTGGANGYTF
NA	15	TRBV6-5	TRBD1	TRBJ1-1	TGTGCCAGCAGTTACAAGGAGGGGGCGAGGACTGAAGCTTTCTTT	CASSYKEGARTEAFF
NA	14	TRBV19	NA	TRBJ2-7	TGTGCCAGTAGTATAGGATCAGGGACCTACGAGCAGTACTTC	CASSIGSGTYEQYF
NA	15	TRBV18	NA	TRBJ1-3	TGTGCCAGCTCACCACAAGGCACGGCTGGAAACACCATATATTTT	CASSPQGTAGNTIYF
NA	14	TRBV5-7	NA	TRBJ1-4	TGTGCCAGCAGCTTTAGGCCGGGGGATGAAAAACTGTTTTTT	CASSFRPGDEKLFF
NA	17	TRBV5-6	TRBD1	TRBJ2-5	TGTGCCAGCAGCTTGTCTCAGACAGGGATCGTAAAAGAGACCCAGTACTTC	CASSLSQTGIVKETQYF
few	12	TRBV19	NA	TRBJ1-2	TGTGCCAGTACCCTGGGGGGTTATGGCTACACCTTC	CASTLGGYGYTF
NA	13	TRBV2	NA	TRBJ2-7	TGTGCCGGACGGGGGGCATACTCCTACGAGCAGTACTTC	CAGRGAYSYEQYF
NA	15	TRBV2	NA	TRBJ1-3	TGTGCCAGCACCGTTGACAGCTACTCTGGAAACACCATATATTTT	CASTVDSYSGNTIYF
NA	18	TRBV2	TRBD1	TRBJ1-6	TGTGCCAGCAGTGAAGCGCGAGGGGGCCACAGGGATAATTCACCCCTCCACTTT	CASSEARGGHRDNSPLHF
few	15	TRBV15	NA	TRBJ1-6	TGTGCCACCAGCAGAGACCAGGACGGACCTTCACCCCTCCACTTT	CATSRDQDGPSPLHF
NA	15	TRBV28	TRBD1	TRBJ1-5	TGTGCCAGCAGATCTGGGACAGCGTTCAATCAGCCCCAGCATTTT	CASRSGTAFNQPQHF
NA	14	TRBV4-1	NA	TRBJ1-3	TGCGCCAGCAGCCAAGGGGGTTTTGGAAACACCATATATTTT	CASSQGGFGNTIYF
NA	12	TRBV29-1	NA	TRBJ1-1	TGCAGCGGGAGGTGGGCTGGGACTGAAGCTTTCTTT	CSGRWAGTEAFF
once	12	TRBV5-5	NA	TRBJ2-2	TGTGCCAGCAGCTTGGGGGGCGGGGAGCTGTTTTTT	CASSLGGGELFF
NA	15	TRBV7-3	NA	TRBJ2-6	TGTGCCAGCAGCCAAGACAGGTTTGGGGCCAACGTCCTGACTTTC	CASSQDRFGANVLTF
once	17	TRBV19	TRBD2	TRBJ2-3	TGTGCCAGTAGTATGGTTAGCGGGGGGCCAATCCACGATACGCAGTATTTT	CASSMVSGGPIHDTQYF
NA	14	TRBV5-5	TRBD1	TRBJ1-5	TGTGCCAGCAGCCCTGGACAGGGGATGCGGCCCCAGCATTTT	CASSPGQGMRPQHF
NA	15	TRBV2	TRBD2	TRBJ2-3	TGTGCCACCCCCTTAGCGGGGGCTAGCACAGATACGCAGTATTTT	CATPLAGASTDTQYF
NA	17	TRBV11-2	NA	TRBJ2-2	TGTGCCAGCAGCTCCCCCCCCGACCAGCCTAACACCGGGGAGCTGTTTTTT	CASSSPPDQPNTGELFF
once	18	TRBV7-6	TRBD2	TRBJ2-2	TGTGCCAGCAGCTTAGCAGCTAGCGGGGGGTCGCACACCGGGGAGCTGTTTTTT	CASSLAASGGSHTGELFF